The 27 T cell receptor beta chains below come from one sample, sequenced in a study of vaccination effects on CD4 cells after COVID-19. The repertoire was sequenced with immunoSEQ multiplex PCR; TCRdb's copy has only in-frame clones and lacks some. This sample has about 73,000 clones, with more than 60% found just once. Which antigens these TCRs recognize remains unknown. Antigen-specific CD4+ T cells were expanded with viral peptide pools in the ViraFEST assay before sequencing. An approximately nine-day culture period preceded the isolation of CD4+ T cells. People in the vaccine group had not been infected with SARS-CoV-2 before, and their nucleocapsid antibodies were negative. Material: CD4+ T cells from PBMCs cultured with SARS-CoV-2 spike peptides, obtained before COVID-19 vaccination. Every receptor here comes from a human donor who received a COVID-19 vaccine.

This clone was found a few times. The J gene is TRBJ1-1, the V gene TRBV5-6; no reliable D call. The germline V and J ends were trimmed by 0 bases and 0 bases, with 6 bases remaining between them. CDR3 length equals 14 residues. The germline gives CDR1 SGHDT, CDR2 YYEEEE. The CDR3 sequence is CASSLGRLNTEAFF. The CDR3 DNA follows: TGTGCCAGCAGCTTGGGTCGCTTGAACACTGAAGCTTTCTTT.

This clone was recorded a few times. The CDR3 loop is CASRDRGFTFRDSPLHF. In nucleotides, the CDR3 is TGTGCCAGCAGAGACAGGGGGTTTACCTTTCGCGATTCACCCCTCCACTTT. This chain connects TRBV27 to TRBJ1-6; 9 nucleotides align to TRBD1. With 6 bases clipped from V and 8 bases from J, the junction kept 14 bases outside the gene matches. There are 17 residues in the CDR3. Germline V lookup: CDR1 MNHEY, CDR2 SMNVEV (reference sequence).

This chain joins TRBV11-3 and TRBJ2-3; D is unclear. Trimming cost V 5 bases and J 0 bases, with 15 bases left between them. CDR3 size: 16 residues. Germline V gene sequence: CDR1 SGHNT, CDR2 YENEEA. The CDR3 nucleotides are TGTGCCAGCAGCCCCTCTTTGGGCCCTAGCACAGATACGCAGTATTTT. Its translation: CASSPSLGPSTDTQYF.

The V call is TRBV4-1, the J call TRBJ1-2; a possible D gene is TRBD1 (5 bases). This CDR3 spans 15 amino acids. V was cut by 1 base and J by 2 bases, with 11 bases left in between. Germline CDR1 MGHRA, CDR2 YSYEKL. The CDR3 protein is CASSQGPGGNYGYTF. The CDR3 nucleotides read TGCGCCAGCAGCCAAGGCCCCGGGGGGAACTATGGCTACACCTTC.

The CDR3 nucleotides are TGTGCCAGCAGCTTGCGACACGGCTATGGCTACACCTTC. This translates into CASSLRHGYGYTF. This rearrangement joins TRBV5-4 to TRBJ1-2; no firm D call. The V end lost 1 base, the J end lost 4 bases, and 8 bases lay between the germline ends. This CDR3 region has 13 residues. Germline values: CDR1 SGHNT, CDR2 YYREEE (reference sequence).

The chain recombines TRBV9 with TRBJ2-2; D gene ambiguous. V was trimmed by 4 bases and J by 7 bases, leaving 14 bases between them. CDR1 and CDR2 (germline): SGDLS, YYNGEE. The CDR3 spans 14 residues. CDR3 protein: CASSFWMGDGELFF. The CDR3 DNA sequence: TGTGCCAGCAGCTTTTGGATGGGTGACGGGGAGCTGTTTTTT.

This chain joins TRBV30 and TRBJ2-1; D might be TRBD1 (5 bases). The V gene lost 0 bases and the J gene lost 0 bases, with 9 bases spanning the gap. CDR1 and CDR2 from the germline V gene are GTSNPN and SVGIG (reference sequence). The length of the CDR3 is 15 residues. The CDR3 DNA reads TGTGCCTGGAGTGTACTGGACACCTCCTACAATGAGCAGTTCTTC. It yields the protein CAWSVLDTSYNEQFF.

The rearrangement links TRBV18 to TRBJ1-1; D is unresolved. The CDR3 contains 15 residues. With 3 bases removed from V and 5 bases from J, the gap between germline ends came to 16 bases. Germline V lookup: CDR1 KGHSH, CDR2 LQKENI. CDR3 coding DNA: TGTGCCAGCTCACCTCCCGGGAGGGATGGGACTGAAGCTTTCTTT. It is translated as CASSPPGRDGTEAFF. Variable domain in full (rest from reference TRBV18 and TRBJ1-1): NAGVMQNPRHLVRRRGQEARLRCSPMKGHSHVYWYRQLPEEGLKFMVYLQKENIIDESGMPKERFSAEFPKEGPSILRIQQVVRGDSAAYFCASSPPGRDGTEAFFGQGTRLTVV.

This clone was recorded only once. This chain uses TRBV6-5 with TRBJ1-1; D uncertain. Trimming pared 7 bases from V and 5 bases from J, leaving 17 bases between. From germline, CDR1 is MNHEY and CDR2 SVGAGI. This CDR3 is 14 amino acids long. The DNA for the CDR3 is TGTGCCAGCAAGGGCAGTACAGCGGGAACTGAAGCTTTCTTT. It translates to CASKGSTAGTEAFF.

CDR3 sequence reads: CASSGLAGETGELFF. The CDR3 bases are TGTGCCAGCAGCGGACTAGCGGGGGAGACCGGGGAGCTGTTTTTT. The J gene is TRBJ2-2, the V gene TRBV2; 13 nucleotides match TRBD2. Germline V gene sequence: CDR1 SNHLY, CDR2 FYNNEI. The CDR3 consists of 15 residues. The V and J ends lost 6 bases and 5 bases, in that order; junction bases with no gene match: 3. The full variable domain, in which reference TRBV2 and TRBJ2-2 provide the parts outside the CDR3, is EPEVTQTPSHQVTQMGQEVILRCVPISNHLYFYWYRQILGQKVEFLVSFYNNEISEKSEIFDDQFSVERPDGSNFTLKIRSTKLEDSAMYFCASSGLAGETGELFFGEGSRLTVL.

The chain couples TRBV2 to TRBJ1-2; weak D call: TRBD1 (5 bases). The germline gives CDR1 SNHLY, CDR2 FYNNEI. V shed 6 bases and J shed 4 bases, with 9 bases lying between them. The CDR3 runs to 12 residues. CDR3 region: CASRPTAYGYTF. For the CDR3, the DNA is TGTGCCAGCAGGCCGACAGCCTATGGCTACACCTTC.

This sequence joins TRBV30 and TRBJ2-5, with 7 bases fitting TRBD1. The CDR3 is 16 residues long. Trimming at V came to 1 base and at J to 1 base, leaving 9 bases not matched to a gene. Germline values: CDR1 GTSNPN, CDR2 SVGIG (reference sequence). The DNA for the CDR3 is TGTGCCTGGAGTGCCCTCCTGACAGGGATCCAAGAGACCCAGTACTTC. Translated: CAWSALLTGIQETQYF.

The chain joins TRBV7-2 to TRBJ2-7; D could derive from TRBD1 or TRBD2 (6 bases each). CDR1 SGHTA and CDR2 FQGNSA come from the germline V gene. Between the trimmed V and J ends, which lost 1 base and 6 bases, there was a span of 13 bases. The CDR3 consists of 14 residues. The CDR3 sequence: CASSLVYRGREQYV. The CDR3 DNA is TGTGCCAGCAGCTTAGTTTATCGGGGGCGCGAGCAGTACGTC.

The chain uses TRBV6-5 and TRBJ2-7; 14 bases match TRBD2. The CDR3 runs to 15 residues. The germline CDR1 and CDR2 sequences are MNHEY and SVGAGI. Unmatched junction bases numbered 5, after V lost 5 bases and J lost 5 bases. In DNA form, the CDR3 reads TGTGCCAGCAGTCCCGGGACTAGCGGGGGCGACGAGCAGTACGTC. It yields the protein CASSPGTSGGDEQYV.

The chain carries TRBV28 and TRBJ1-4; unclear D gene. The CDR3 runs to 14 residues. The germline gives CDR1 MDHEN, CDR2 SYDVKM. V lost 1 base to trimming and J lost 6 bases, with 9 bases between them. CDR3 nucleotides: TGTGCCAGCAGTTTATATGGAGGAGATGAAAAACTGTTTTTT. Translating gives CASSLYGGDEKLFF.

J is TRBJ2-7 and V is TRBV5-8, with D unclear. The germline gives CDR1 SGHTS, CDR2 YDEGEE. The CDR3 loop spans 13 amino acids. The ends were cut back, 2 bases at V and 5 bases at J, with 11 bases in the middle. The CDR3 loop reads CASSLEQMDEQYV. The CDR3 DNA reads TGTGCCAGCAGCTTAGAACAGATGGACGAGCAGTACGTC.

The genes are TRBV2 and TRBJ2-2; D perhaps matches TRBD1 (5 bases). The germline gives CDR1 SNHLY, CDR2 FYNNEI. The CDR3 totals 14 residues. V shed 4 bases and J shed 4 bases, with 10 bases lying between them. Here the CDR3 reads CASSVAQGTGELFF. Written as DNA, the CDR3 is TGTGCCAGCAGTGTGGCGCAGGGCACCGGGGAGCTGTTTTTT.

The gene calls are TRBV9 and TRBJ2-3; 14 bases match TRBD2. CDR3 length: 17 residues. J was trimmed by 4 bases and V by 3 bases; bases with no gene match: 7. Germline V gene lookup returns CDR1 SGDLS and CDR2 YYNGEE. The CDR3 DNA sequence: TGTGCCAGCAGCGCGACTAGCGGGGGGGCCTTTGCAGATACGCAGTATTTT. Residues: CASSATSGGAFADTQYF.

The chain employs TRBV3-1 (or the pseudogene TRBV3-2) and TRBJ1-2; D is ambiguous. The CDR3 contains 15 residues. Germline-derived CDR1 and CDR2 are LGHDT and YNNKEL (reference sequence). Trimming cost V 3 bases and J 6 bases, with 17 bases left between them. The CDR3, as DNA: TGTGCCAGCAGCCAGTTGGACTTCTCTTGGGATGGCTACACCTTC. Its protein is CASSQLDFSWDGYTF.

This clone was recorded once. In nucleotides, the CDR3 is TGTGCCACCAGCAGAGATTCCCTTAGCGGGGGGGCCACAGATACGCAGTATTTT. Translation: CATSRDSLSGGATDTQYF. This rearrangement joins TRBV15 to TRBJ2-3, with 11 bases that match TRBD2. The CDR3 runs to 18 residues. J was trimmed by 2 bases and V by 0 bases; bases with no gene match: 7. Germline-derived CDR1 and CDR2 are LNHNV and YYDKDF (reference sequence).

In nucleotides, the CDR3 is TGTGCCAGCGGAAGGGGAGGGATTGGCACTGAAGCTTTCTTT. Translated: CASGRGGIGTEAFF. V gene TRBV27 combines with J gene TRBJ1-1, with D possibly being TRBD1 (5 bases). With 8 bases removed from V and 4 bases from J, the gap between germline ends came to 17 bases. CDR1 and CDR2 (germline): MNHEY, SMNVEV (reference sequence). This CDR3 spans 14 amino acids.

The chain recombines TRBV11-3 with TRBJ2-7; TRBD1 is a possible D gene (5 bases). The CDR3 loop spans 12 amino acids. V shed 9 bases and J shed 6 bases, with 15 bases lying between them. The germline V gene has CDR1 SGHNT and CDR2 YENEEA. CDR3 DNA: TGTGCCAGTCGGTCCAGGGAAGGCGAGCAGTACGTC. Amino acids: CASRSREGEQYV.

This clone has only a few counts. The V and J genes are TRBV2 and TRBJ2-2, with TRBD1 matching over 8 bases. Germline V lookup: CDR1 SNHLY, CDR2 FYNNEI. The J segment lost 10 bases and the V segment lost 9 bases, leaving 10 bases of the junction unmatched. The CDR3 is made up of 13 amino acids. This CDR3 is CASTQTGDKELFF. The CDR3 nucleotides read TGTGCCAGTACGCAGACAGGGGACAAGGAGCTGTTTTTT.

The chain carries TRBV6-5 and TRBJ2-5; TRBD1 agrees at 9 bases. J lost 6 bases, V lost 4 bases, and 3 bases had no gene match. Germline V lookup: CDR1 MNHEY, CDR2 SVGAGI. The CDR3 extends over 13 amino acids. CDR3 coding DNA: TGTGCCAGCAGTTCGACAGGGGGGAAGACCCAGTACTTC. Translated, it gives CASSSTGGKTQYF.

This chain links TRBV27 with TRBJ1-5, with D possibly being TRBD1 (6 bases). Germline loops: CDR1 MNHEY, CDR2 SMNVEV (reference sequence). The CDR3 runs 14 residues. The V end lost 1 base, the J end lost 4 bases, and 8 bases lay between the germline ends. DNA of the CDR3: TGTGCCAGCAGTTTATATCAGGGGAATCAGCCCCAGCATTTT. Amino acid sequence: CASSLYQGNQPQHF.

The chain combines TRBV5-1 with TRBJ2-5, with D perhaps TRBD2 (6 bases). The CDR3 loop spans 13 amino acids. Germline values: CDR1 SGHRS, CDR2 YFSETQ. V lost 0 bases and J 3 bases, leaving 6 bases between the germline ends. CDR3 amino acids: CASSLGGEETQYF. The CDR3 DNA reads TGCGCCAGCAGCTTGGGGGGGGAAGAGACCCAGTACTTC.

The chain employs TRBV6-5 and TRBJ1-1; weak D call: TRBD1 (5 bases). The V and J ends lost 5 bases and 1 base respectively, with 11 bases between them. Germline CDR1 MNHEY, CDR2 SVGAGI. This CDR3 spans 14 amino acids. CDR3 amino acids: CASSKGRANTEAFF. Here the CDR3 DNA reads TGTGCCAGCAGTAAGGGGCGAGCGAACACTGAAGCTTTCTTT.